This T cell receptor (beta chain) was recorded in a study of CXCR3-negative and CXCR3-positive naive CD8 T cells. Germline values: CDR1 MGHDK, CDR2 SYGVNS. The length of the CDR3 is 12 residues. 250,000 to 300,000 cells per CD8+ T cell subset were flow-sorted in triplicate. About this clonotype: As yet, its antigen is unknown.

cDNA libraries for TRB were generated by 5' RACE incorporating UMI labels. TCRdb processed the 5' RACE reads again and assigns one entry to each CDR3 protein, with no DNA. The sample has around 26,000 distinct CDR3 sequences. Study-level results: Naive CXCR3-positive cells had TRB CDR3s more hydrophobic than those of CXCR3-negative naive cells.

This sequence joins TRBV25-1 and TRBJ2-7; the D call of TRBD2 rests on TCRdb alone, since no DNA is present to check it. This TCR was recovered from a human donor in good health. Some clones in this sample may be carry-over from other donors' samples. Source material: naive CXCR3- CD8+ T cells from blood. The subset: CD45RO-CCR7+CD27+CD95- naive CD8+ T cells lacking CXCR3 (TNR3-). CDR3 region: CAGRTAFGEQYF.